What follows are 2 T cell receptor beta chains derived from one specimen sequenced in a study of T-cell memory formation after mild COVID-19. A single record per CDR3 protein comes from TCRdb applying MiXCR to the 5' RACE reads. The sample yields fewer than 550,000 distinct CDR3 sequences, 20% seen once. The sequencing input was PBMCs or a T cell subset sorted from them (not recorded which). The receptors stem from an adult woman who had mild COVID-19 (a few samples of this study predate the infection). Cell type and time point are not known.

This clonotype was detected only a few times. V and J are TRBV10-3 and TRBJ2-1; D remains unclear. The V gene lost 0 bases and the J gene lost 2 bases, with 5 bases spanning the gap. Germline-derived CDR1 and CDR2 are ENHRY and SYGVKD. CDR3 size: 14 residues. CDR3 sequence: CAISESGTYNEQFF. The CDR3 bases are TGTGCCATCAGTGAGTCGGGGACCTACAATGAGCAGTTCTTC.

The J gene is TRBJ2-3, the V gene TRBV15; D remains ambiguous. Germline values: CDR1 LNHNV, CDR2 YYDKDF (reference sequence). This CDR3 region has 15 residues. Trimming left V 2 bases short and J 1 base short, with 10 bases between. The CDR3 spells CATSRTAFGTDTQYF. CDR3 DNA: TGTGCCACCAGCAGAACAGCTTTTGGCACAGATACGCAGTATTTT.